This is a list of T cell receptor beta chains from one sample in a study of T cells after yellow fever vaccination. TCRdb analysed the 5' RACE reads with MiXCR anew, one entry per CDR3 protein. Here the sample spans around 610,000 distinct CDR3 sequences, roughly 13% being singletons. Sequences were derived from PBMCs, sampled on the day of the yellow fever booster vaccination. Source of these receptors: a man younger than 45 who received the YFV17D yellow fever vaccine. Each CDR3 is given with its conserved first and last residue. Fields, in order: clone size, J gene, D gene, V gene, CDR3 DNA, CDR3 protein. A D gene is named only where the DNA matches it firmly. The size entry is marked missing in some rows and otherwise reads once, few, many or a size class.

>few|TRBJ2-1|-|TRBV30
TGTGCTGCTGAACTGAATGAGCAGTTCTTC
CAAELNEQFF
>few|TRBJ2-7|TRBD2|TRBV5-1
TGCGCCAGCAGTTCCCTAGCGGGGGCGGTCTACGAGCAGTACTTC
CASSSLAGAVYEQYF
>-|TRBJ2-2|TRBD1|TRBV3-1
TGTGCCAGCAGCCAAGCCAGGACAGGGTATACCGGGGAGCTGTTTTTT
CASSQARTGYTGELFF
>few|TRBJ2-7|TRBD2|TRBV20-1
TGCAGTGCTAGAATTGTGCGTCGGGAGGGGAACGAGCAGTACTTC
CSARIVRREGNEQYF
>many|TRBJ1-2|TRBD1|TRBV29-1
TGCAGCGCCGGGGACAGGGGAAACTATGGCTACACCTTC
CSAGDRGNYGYTF
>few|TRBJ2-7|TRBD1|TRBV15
TGTGCCACCAGCAGACTAGGGACAGGCCTACGAGGACGGATCTACGAGCAGTACTTC
CATSRLGTGLRGRIYEQYF
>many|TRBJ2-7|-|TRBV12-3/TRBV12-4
TGTGCCAGCAGTTTAGCGGCAGGGGTCACCGAGCAGTACTTC
CASSLAAGVTEQYF
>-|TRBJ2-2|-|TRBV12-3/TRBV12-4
TGTGCCAGCAGTTATGGAGCCACCGGGGAGCTGTTTTTT
CASSYGATGELFF
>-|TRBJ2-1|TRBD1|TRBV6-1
TGTGCCATCTCACAGACAGGGCGAGGAGAGCAGTTCTTC
CAISQTGRGEQFF
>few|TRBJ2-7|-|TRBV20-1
TGCAGTGCTAGACGGACAAAGTACGAGCAGTACTTC
CSARRTKYEQYF
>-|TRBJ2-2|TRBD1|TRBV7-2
TGTGCCAGCAGCGCCAACAGGGGCACCGGGGAGCTGTTTTTT
CASSANRGTGELFF
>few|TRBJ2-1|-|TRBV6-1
TGTGCCAGCAGTGAAATGGCGGGAAACTCCTACAATGAGCAGTTCTTC
CASSEMAGNSYNEQFF
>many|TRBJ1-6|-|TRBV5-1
TGCGCCAGCCCACAGTTGGACCTCCACTTT
CASPQLDLHF
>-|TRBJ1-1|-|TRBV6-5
TGTGCCAGCAGTTACACTGGACGAACTGAAGCTTTCTTT
CASSYTGRTEAFF
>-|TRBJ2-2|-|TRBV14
TGTGCCAGCTCCGGGACTTTCACCGGGGAGCTGTTTTTT
CASSGTFTGELFF
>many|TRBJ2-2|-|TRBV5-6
TGTGCCAGCAGCTTACGGGGGAACACCGGGGAGCTGTTTTTT
CASSLRGNTGELFF
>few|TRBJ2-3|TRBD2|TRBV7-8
TGTGCCATCCAACCTAGCGGGAGCGCAGTAGATACGCAGTATTTT
CAIQPSGSAVDTQYF
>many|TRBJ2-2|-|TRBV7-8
TGTGCCAGCAGCCCCAGGATTACCGGGGAGCTGTTTTTT
CASSPRITGELFF
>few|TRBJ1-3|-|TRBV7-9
TGTGCCAGCAGCTTACTGGGAACGAGCTCTGGAAACACCATATATTTT
CASSLLGTSSGNTIYF
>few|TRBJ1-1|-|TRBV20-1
TGCAGTGCCCGGCTAGGGGGTGGGTCAGCTTTCTTT
CSARLGGGSAFF
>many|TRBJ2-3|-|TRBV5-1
TGCGCCAGCAGCCTCAGACTGGATACGCAGTATTTT
CASSLRLDTQYF
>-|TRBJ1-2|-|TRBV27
TGTGCCAGCAGTCCCCAGCCCTTTTATGGCTACACCTTC
CASSPQPFYGYTF
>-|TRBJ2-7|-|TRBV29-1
TGCAGCGTTGAGCGAGGGGGGCGCGAGCAGTACTTC
CSVERGGREQYF
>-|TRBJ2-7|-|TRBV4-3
TGCGCCAGCAGCCAAGCTGTGTTCTCACGCGACGAGCAGTACTTC
CASSQAVFSRDEQYF
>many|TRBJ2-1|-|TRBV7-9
TGTGCCAGCAGCTTGGGACGCGACTCCTACAATGAGCAGTTCTTC
CASSLGRDSYNEQFF
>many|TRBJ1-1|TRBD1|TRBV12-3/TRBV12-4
TGTGCCAGCAGACAAGACAGGGCAGTTTATACTGAAGCTTTCTTT
CASRQDRAVYTEAFF
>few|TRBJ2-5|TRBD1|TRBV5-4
TGTGCCAGCAGCCTCCAGACACAGGGGGCTGTGACCCAGTACTTC
CASSLQTQGAVTQYF
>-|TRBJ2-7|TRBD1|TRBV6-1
TGTGCCAGCAGAATTGGACAGGGCACCTACGAGCAGTACTTC
CASRIGQGTYEQYF
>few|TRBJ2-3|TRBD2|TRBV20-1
TGCAGTGCTAGGGACCCGGGGGGAAGGGGCACAGATACGCAGTATTTT
CSARDPGGRGTDTQYF
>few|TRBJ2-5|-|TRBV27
TGTGCCAGCAGTTTCCGGATACGGGAGACCCAGTACTTC
CASSFRIRETQYF
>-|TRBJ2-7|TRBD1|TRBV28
TGTGCCAGCAGCCGAGGGACAGGGAGGGGCGAGCAGTACTTC
CASSRGTGRGEQYF
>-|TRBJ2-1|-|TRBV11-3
TGTGCCAGCAGCTTAGTCCCTATGGGTGAGCAGTTCTTC
CASSLVPMGEQFF
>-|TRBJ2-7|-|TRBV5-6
TGTGCCAGCAGCGAGACCGGGACGGTATCCTACGAGCAGTACTTC
CASSETGTVSYEQYF
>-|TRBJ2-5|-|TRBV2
TGTGCCAGCAGTGGGACGGGGAACATGGAGACCCAGTACTTC
CASSGTGNMETQYF
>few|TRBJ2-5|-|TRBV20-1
TGCAGTGCTAGTCCTGTCACCCGTACCCAGTACTTC
CSASPVTRTQYF
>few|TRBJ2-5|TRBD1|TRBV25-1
TGTGCCAGCAGTGCTTCGAGGGGGCTCCGAGAGACCCAGTACTTC
CASSASRGLRETQYF
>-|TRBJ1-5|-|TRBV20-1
TGCAGTGCTCAATCAGGTGGTCAGCCCCAGCATTTT
CSAQSGGQPQHF
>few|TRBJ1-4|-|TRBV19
TGTGCCAGTAGTATGGACAATCGGAAACTGTTTTTT
CASSMDNRKLFF
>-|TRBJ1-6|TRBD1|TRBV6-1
TGTGCCAGCATCGGACAGGGGGCTCCGAATTCACCCCTCCACTTT
CASIGQGAPNSPLHF
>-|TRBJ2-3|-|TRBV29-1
TGCAGCGTTGAGGACGGGAGTGGAGATACGCAGTATTTT
CSVEDGSGDTQYF
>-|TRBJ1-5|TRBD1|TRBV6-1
TGTGCCAGCAGACCCCACGACAGGGGAAGCAATCAGCCCCAGCATTTT
CASRPHDRGSNQPQHF
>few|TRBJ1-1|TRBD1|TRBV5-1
TGCGCCAGCAGCCTCCTGACAGGGAGGCCCACTGAAGCTTTCTTT
CASSLLTGRPTEAFF
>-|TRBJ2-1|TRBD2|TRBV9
TGTGCCAGCAGCACCTGGGTAGCGGGAGGGGAGAATGAGCAGTTCTTC
CASSTWVAGGENEQFF
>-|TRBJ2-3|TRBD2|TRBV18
TGTGCCAGTCGCCTGGAGGGTAGCGGGAGCACAGATACGCAGTATTTT
CASRLEGSGSTDTQYF
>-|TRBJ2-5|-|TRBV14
TGTGCCAGCAGTCCCTGGGCGGGAATGGAGACCCAGTACTTC
CASSPWAGMETQYF